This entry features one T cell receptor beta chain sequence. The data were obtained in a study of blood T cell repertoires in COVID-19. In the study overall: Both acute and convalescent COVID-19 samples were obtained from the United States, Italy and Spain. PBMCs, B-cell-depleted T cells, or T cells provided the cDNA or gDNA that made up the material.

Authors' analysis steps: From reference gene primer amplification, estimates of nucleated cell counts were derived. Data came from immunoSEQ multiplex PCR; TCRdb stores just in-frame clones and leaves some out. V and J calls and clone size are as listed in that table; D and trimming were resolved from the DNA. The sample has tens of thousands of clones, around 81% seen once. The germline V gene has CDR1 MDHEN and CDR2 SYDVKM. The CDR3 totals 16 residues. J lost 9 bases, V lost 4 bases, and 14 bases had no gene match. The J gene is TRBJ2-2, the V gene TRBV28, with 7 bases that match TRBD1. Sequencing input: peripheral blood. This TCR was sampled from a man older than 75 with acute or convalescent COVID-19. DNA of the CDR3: TGTGCCAGCAGTTCGCCTGCGACAGGGTCGTACCGGGAGCTGTTTTTT. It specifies CASSSPATGSYRELFF.